The 21 T cell receptor beta chains reported below all come from one sample, sequenced in a study of T cell responses to AZD1222 COVID-19 vaccine. Produced via immunoSEQ multiplex PCR; TCRdb's table is partial and in-frame only. The data contain roughly 150,000 clones, around 92% of them singletons. The sample here was peripheral blood, taken 28 days after the second AZD1222 dose. The receptors here all came from an adult who received the AZD1222 COVID-19 vaccine.

The V call is TRBV7-8, the J call TRBJ2-5; unclear D gene. Germline V gives CDR1 SGHVS, CDR2 FQNEAQ. The CDR3 sequence is 14 residues long. Trimming stripped 5 bases from V and 2 bases from J, with 12 bases between. This CDR3 is CASSEIQQQETQYF. Here the CDR3 DNA reads TGTGCCAGCAGCGAGATACAGCAGCAAGAGACCCAGTACTTC.

The rearrangement joins TRBV6-1 to TRBJ1-2, with unresolved D. Germline lookup yields CDR1 MNHNS and CDR2 SASEGT. Trimming shortened V by 1 base and J by 4 bases, and 10 bases separated the two germline ends. This CDR3 contains 14 residues. The chain's CDR3 is CASSEVVLLYGYTF. The CDR3, as DNA: TGTGCCAGCAGTGAAGTAGTCCTTCTCTATGGCTACACCTTC.

This sequence joins TRBV19 and TRBJ1-5; D not resolved. Germline CDR1 LNHDA, CDR2 SQIVND (reference sequence). V lost 5 bases and J 4 bases, leaving 15 bases between the germline ends. This CDR3 has 15 amino acids. The CDR3: CASSFQELLNQPQHF. The CDR3 DNA is TGTGCCAGTAGTTTCCAAGAACTACTAAATCAGCCCCAGCATTTT.

V and J are TRBV19 and TRBJ1-4, with 8 nucleotides matching TRBD1. J lost 4 bases, V lost 7 bases, and 11 bases had no gene match. Germline lookup yields CDR1 LNHDA and CDR2 SQIVND (reference sequence). This CDR3 region has 16 residues. DNA for the CDR3: TGTGCCAGTACTGGACAGGGTCTACGTTATAATGAAAAACTGTTTTTT. Translation gives CASTGQGLRYNEKLFF.

The V call is TRBV25-1, the J call TRBJ1-5, with 9 bases lining up with TRBD1. J gave up 3 bases and V 6 bases, and 6 bases lay outside the gene matches. This CDR3 is 15 amino acids long. Germline V gene lookup returns CDR1 MGHDK and CDR2 SYGVNS. The CDR3: CASSPTGGINQPQHF. CDR3 nucleotide sequence: TGTGCCAGCAGCCCGACAGGGGGAATCAATCAGCCCCAGCATTTT.

This chain connects TRBV5-6 to TRBJ2-5; 16 bases are a match to TRBD2. The germline CDR1 and CDR2 sequences are SGHDT and YYEEEE. This CDR3 comprises 19 residues. After removal of 3 bases from V and 5 bases from J, the junction contained 13 bases not matched to a gene. The DNA of the CDR3 is TGTGCCAGCAGCTATCCCGGGACTAGCGGGGGGGCCGTTTTCGAGACCCAGTACTTC. Translated, it gives CASSYPGTSGGAVFETQYF.

The rearrangement uses TRBV6-1 and TRBJ1-6, with D possibly TRBD1 on 5 matching bases. The V end lost 3 bases, the J end lost 7 bases, and 16 bases lay between the germline ends. The V gene's germline CDR1 is MNHNS and CDR2 SASEGT. This CDR3 is built from 16 residues. CDR3 amino acids: CASSEDKSWGNSPLHF. CDR3 DNA sequence: TGTGCCAGCAGTGAGGATAAATCGTGGGGGAATTCACCCCTCCACTTT.

This chain links TRBV29-1 with TRBJ1-2; D not resolved. Germline assignment: CDR1 SQVTM and CDR2 ANQGSEA. This CDR3 region has 12 residues. Trimming cost V 6 bases and J 6 bases, with 14 bases left between them. In DNA, the CDR3 is TGCAGCGTGGACCGCAACGTGGATGGCTACACCTTC. It is translated as CSVDRNVDGYTF.

This clone was found once. The rearrangement uses TRBV6-5 and TRBJ2-7; weak D call: TRBD1 (6 bases). V was pared by 3 bases and J by 2 bases, with 8 bases between. Germline V CDR1 and CDR2: MNHEY, SVGAGI. This CDR3 has 13 residues. The CDR3 DNA follows: TGTGCCAGCAGTTATGGGACAACCTACGAGCAGTACTTC. Its translation: CASSYGTTYEQYF.

The V call is TRBV4-2, the J call TRBJ2-1; 7 bases match TRBD2. The CDR3 extends over 15 amino acids. The germline CDR1 and CDR2 sequences are LGHNA and YNFKEQ. With V trimmed by 3 bases and J by 7 bases, 9 bases remained unmatched. The CDR3 DNA reads TGTGCCAGCAGCCAGGCCGGGACTACCCTTAATGAGCAGTTCTTC. It is translated as CASSQAGTTLNEQFF.

The chain links TRBV7-3 to TRBJ2-2, with a tentative D call TRBD2 (6 bases). Germline CDR1 SGHTA, CDR2 FQGTGA. CDR3 length: 16 amino acids. The V end lost 2 bases, the J end lost 2 bases, and 12 bases lay between the germline ends. In nucleotides, the CDR3 is TGTGCCAGCAGCTTATTCGGGGGTGGTAACACCGGGGAGCTGTTTTTT. Translation: CASSLFGGGNTGELFF.

The chain employs TRBV7-8 and TRBJ1-4; TRBD1 agrees at 9 bases. The CDR3 consists of 18 residues. Trimming at V came to 4 bases and at J to 1 base, leaving 10 bases not matched to a gene. Germline lookup yields CDR1 SGHVS and CDR2 FQNEAQ. CDR3 DNA: TGTGCCAGCAGCTCCCACGGGACAGGGTACCTAACTAATGAAAAACTGTTTTTT. Protein sequence: CASSSHGTGYLTNEKLFF.

The chain combines TRBV25-1 with TRBJ1-2; D is unclear. The V and J ends lost 10 bases and 4 bases respectively, with 22 bases between them. The CDR3 consists of 15 residues. Germline V gives CDR1 MGHDK, CDR2 SYGVNS. CDR3 nucleotides: TGTGCCACCAGCCATACGTCGGCAGGCTCCTATGGCTACACCTTC. This sequence encodes CATSHTSAGSYGYTF.

V is TRBV6-5 and J is TRBJ2-7, with D tentatively TRBD1 (6 bases). This CDR3 is built from 15 residues. The V gene lost 5 bases and the J gene lost 7 bases, with 21 bases spanning the gap. Germline lookup yields CDR1 MNHEY and CDR2 SVGAGI. The CDR3 protein is CASSPRTDTSGEQYF. CDR3 DNA: TGTGCCAGCAGTCCGCGGACAGATACCTCCGGGGAGCAGTACTTC.

The chain carries TRBV18 and TRBJ1-1; tentatively, D is TRBD1 (6 bases). Deletions cut 2 bases from V and 3 bases from J, with 10 bases between. Germline values: CDR1 KGHSH, CDR2 LQKENI. CDR3 length: 14 amino acids. CDR3 sequence: CASSPVGGDTEAFF. The CDR3 nucleotides are TGTGCCAGCTCACCAGTAGGGGGGGACACTGAAGCTTTCTTT. The full variable domain, completed using reference TRBV18 and TRBJ1-1, is NAGVMQNPRHLVRRRGQEARLRCSPMKGHSHVYWYRQLPEEGLKFMVYLQKENIIDESGMPKERFSAEFPKEGPSILRIQQVVRGDSAAYFCASSPVGGDTEAFFGQGTRLTVV.

The J gene is TRBJ1-6, the V gene TRBV7-9, with D hard to call. V was clipped by 10 bases and J by 10 bases, with 23 bases between them. This CDR3 comprises 15 residues. CDR1 and CDR2 from the germline V gene are SEHNR and FQNEAQ (reference sequence). The CDR3 DNA reads as TGTGCCATCGAGCTTCGGTCTATCTCCGAGTCACCCCTCCACTTT. Translating it yields CAIELRSISESPLHF.

V is TRBV5-1 and J is TRBJ2-2, with 7 positions matching TRBD1. The CDR3 has 18 residues. The germline V gene has CDR1 SGHRS and CDR2 YFSETQ. J was trimmed by 1 base and V by 0 bases; bases with no gene match: 9. The CDR3 coding sequence is TGCGCCAGCAGCTTGGGGGTCCCGGGACAGCTGAACACCGGGGAGCTGTTTTTT. Protein: CASSLGVPGQLNTGELFF.

This clone has just a few counts. V and J are TRBV9 and TRBJ1-2, with TRBD1 matching over 8 bases. Trimming at V came to 1 base and at J to 2 bases, leaving 1 base not matched to a gene. CDR3 length: 14 residues. Looked up from germline, CDR1 is SGDLS and CDR2 is YYNGEE. This CDR3 is CASSVTGGNYGYTF. The CDR3 region has the DNA TGTGCCAGCAGCGTAACAGGGGGGAACTATGGCTACACCTTC.

The rearrangement links TRBV6-5 to TRBJ1-6; D uncertain. The CDR3 has 14 amino acids. Germline V gives CDR1 MNHEY, CDR2 SVGAGI. Trimming took off 7 bases at V and 6 bases at J, with 13 bases between the two ends. CDR3 region: CASTLRTGNSPLHF. CDR3 in DNA: TGTGCCAGCACCCTTCGGACGGGTAATTCACCCCTCCACTTT.

The chain couples TRBV19 to TRBJ2-2; 8 positions agree with TRBD1. V shed 6 bases and J 2 bases; nucleotides not matched to a gene: 5. CDR1 and CDR2 from the germline V gene are LNHDA and SQIVND (reference sequence). This CDR3 has 15 residues. CDR3 region: CASRKGQGNTGELFF. CDR3 sequence (DNA): TGTGCCAGTAGGAAAGGACAGGGTAACACCGGGGAGCTGTTTTTT.

The gene calls are TRBV29-1 and TRBJ2-7; D may be TRBD1 or TRBD2 (6 bases each). Germline CDR1 SQVTM, CDR2 ANQGSEA. The CDR3 has 14 residues. V gave up 6 bases and J gave up 4 bases, with 19 bases separating them. As DNA, the CDR3 is TGCAGCGTCGGGGGACAATCCGTAACGTACGAGCAGTACTTC. Its protein product is CSVGGQSVTYEQYF.